This T cell receptor (beta chain) appears in the sequencing data of a study of tissue T cells after allogeneic stem cell transplantation. Time point defined: mouse harvest day 14 after allogeneic transplant. The graft held 10^6 splenic CD5+ T cells and 10^7 T-cell-depleted bone marrow cells. A note on this clone: The target antigen is unknown. Gene names denote mouse genes. Read data end 1 residue before the CDR3 end; the end is taken from the germline J gene.

Repertoires were generated with immunoSEQ multiplex PCR, while TCRdb's copy carries only in-frame clones and drops some. The sample holds 5,000 to 6,000 clones, roughly 49% seen once. Germline lookup yields CDR1 KGHTA and CDR2 FQNQQP. The CDR3 runs to 14 residues. Study-level findings and limits: In patients and mice, blood and spleen missed much of tissue repertoire.

Sample: gut tissue. The receptor comes from a female BALB/c mouse given C57BL/6 T cells with graft-versus-host disease after an allogeneic hematopoietic cell transplant. This rearrangement joins TRBV23 to TRBJ2-3; the D call in the table, TRBD1, was not verified against the DNA. The CDR3 loop reads CSSSQAASAETLYF. The sequenced part of the CDR3 DNA is TGCTCCAGCAGTCAAGCAGCTAGTGCAGAAACGCTGTAT.